This T cell receptor beta chain was documented in a study of cytomegalovirus exposure and HLA in healthy donors (dated by TCRdb to 2016 to 2017). Context from the whole study: A later analysis indicated that the 90 to 150 validation repertoires were generated on the platform also employed for the 700 or so repertoires of the first cohort. The study aimed to test whether signatures of past pathogen exposure could be identified by cataloging public T cell receptors. In addition to the first cohort of roughly 700 subjects, a separate validation cohort of over 90 different subjects was used. High-throughput TCR immunosequencing, statistical association of individual TCRs with disease status, and machine learning were combined to predict cytomegalovirus infection status.

The donors belonged to the validation cohort of approximately 130 subjects, which was separate from the roughly 700-subject first cohort. Study-wide conclusions, independent of this receptor: All 120 or so repertoires were used to score co-occurrence in the validation cohort in a later analysis, because that analysis had no HLA typing for the cohort. A few of the identified cytomegalovirus-associated TCR beta chains were confirmed in vitro to be specific for cytomegalovirus antigens. In the study, approximately 160 TCR beta chains were listed as associated with cytomegalovirus. A later analysis found that TCRs clustered in the first cohort also tended to co-occur in the roughly 110 validation repertoires, with 94% of cluster scores above 0. While some public TCRs were present in many individuals, most TCR sequences turned up only very rarely across donors. It was suggested by the authors that the approach could potentially be generalized to other disease states and immunological phenotypes. Cytomegalovirus status was reported to be diagnosed by the classifier with high specificity and sensitivity in both the original and validation cohorts.

Notes on this clone: The antigen it binds to is not known. Base qualities are not at hand, and no much larger clone is one base apart.

Libraries were made using the immunoSEQ multiplex PCR assay. As for how the authors treated the data: A statistical classification framework was built to diagnose cytomegalovirus status from the catalog of TCR beta chain sequences. What TCRdb holds here is the immuneACCESS table cut down to in-frame rearrangements. Part of the clones is not present; checked against another copy, under half of the missing clones reflect an unresolved V gene, and the others are unexplained. The V and J calls and clone size come from that table; D and trimming were worked out from the DNA. The sample profile shows 160,000 or so clones; around four fifths of them were found once. 2% to 2.5% of the sample goes to the ten largest clones. Counted from cysteine to phenylalanine, this CDR3 has 13 amino acids. Kept here is only the CDR3 DNA, which spans 39 bases and is read in frame from base 1. CDR1 and CDR2 are read off the germline V gene as LGHNA and YSLEER. Trimming removed 0 bases from V and 5 bases from J, leaving 7 bases between the germline ends.

Sequencing input: PBMCs. Recombination connected TRBV4-3 to TRBJ1-1, with no D gene named confidently. This receptor was taken from a man under 40 in good health and CMV-seropositive. The nucleotide sequence reads TGCGCCAGCAGCCAAGATCACGGGACTGAAGCTTTCTTT. It translates to CASSQDHGTEAFF.